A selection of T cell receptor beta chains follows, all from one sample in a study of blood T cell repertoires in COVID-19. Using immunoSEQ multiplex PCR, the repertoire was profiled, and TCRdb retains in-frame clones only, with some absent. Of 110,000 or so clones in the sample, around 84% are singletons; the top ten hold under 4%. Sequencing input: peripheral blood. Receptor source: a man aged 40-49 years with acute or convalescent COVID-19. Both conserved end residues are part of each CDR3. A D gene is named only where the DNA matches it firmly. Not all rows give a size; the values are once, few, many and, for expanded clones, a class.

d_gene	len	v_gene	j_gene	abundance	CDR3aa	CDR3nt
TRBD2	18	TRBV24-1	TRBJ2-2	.	CATSDAGLAGAHTGELFF	TGTGCCACCAGTGATGCGGGACTAGCGGGGGCTCACACCGGGGAGCTGTTTTTT
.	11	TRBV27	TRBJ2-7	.	CASSLGGVMHF	TGTGCCAGCAGTTTGGGAGGAGTAATGCACTTC
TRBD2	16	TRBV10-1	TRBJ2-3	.	CASRKGLAGGADTQYF	TGCGCCAGCAGGAAGGGACTAGCGGGGGGCGCAGATACGCAGTATTTT
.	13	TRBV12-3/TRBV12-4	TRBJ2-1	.	CASSFQTYNEQFF	TGTGCCAGCAGTTTTCAGACTTACAATGAGCAGTTCTTC
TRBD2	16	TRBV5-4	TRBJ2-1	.	CASSSGLAGIYNEQFF	TGTGCCAGCAGCTCGGGACTAGCGGGGATCTACAATGAGCAGTTCTTC
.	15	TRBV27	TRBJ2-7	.	CASSFIQGGDYEQYF	TGTGCCAGCAGTTTTATACAGGGGGGGGACTACGAGCAGTACTTC
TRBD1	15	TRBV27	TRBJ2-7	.	CASSFRADRGYEQYF	TGTGCCAGCAGTTTTAGGGCGGACAGGGGGTACGAGCAGTACTTC
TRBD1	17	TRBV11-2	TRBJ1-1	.	CASSSGQQLTLNTEAFF	TGTGCCAGCAGCTCGGGACAGCAGTTAACATTGAACACTGAAGCTTTCTTT
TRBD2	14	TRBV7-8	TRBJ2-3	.	CASSLAGSTDTQYF	TGTGCCAGCTCGTTAGCGGGGTCCACAGATACGCAGTATTTT
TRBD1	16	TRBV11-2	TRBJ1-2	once	CASSPTGGSANYGYTF	TGTGCCAGCAGCCCGACAGGGGGCTCAGCTAACTATGGCTACACCTTC
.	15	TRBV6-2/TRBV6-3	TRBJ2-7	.	CASSYSLGGLYEQYF	TGTGCCAGCAGTTACTCGTTGGGGGGGCTGTACGAGCAGTACTTC
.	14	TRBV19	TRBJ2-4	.	CASSITGAWNIQYF	TGTGCCAGTAGTATTACGGGAGCCTGGAACATTCAGTACTTC
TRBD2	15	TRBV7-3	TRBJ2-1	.	CASSLTGGRYNEQFF	TGTGCCAGCAGCTTAACGGGCGGGAGGTACAATGAGCAGTTCTTC
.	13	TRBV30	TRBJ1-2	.	CAWSVAGNYGYTF	TGTGCCTGGAGTGTAGCAGGGAACTATGGCTACACCTTC
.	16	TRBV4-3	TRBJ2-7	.	CASSQVDGRGAYEQYF	TGCGCCAGCAGCCAAGTTGACGGCAGGGGTGCCTACGAGCAGTACTTC
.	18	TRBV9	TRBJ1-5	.	CASSDEYWGGPSNQPQHF	TGTGCCAGCAGCGACGAATACTGGGGGGGCCCCAGCAATCAGCCCCAGCATTTT
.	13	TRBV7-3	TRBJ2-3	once	CASSSGSLGTQYF	TGTGCCAGCAGCTCTGGGAGCTTAGGGACGCAGTATTTT
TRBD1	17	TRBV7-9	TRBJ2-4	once	CASSIYWTGKAKNIQYF	TGTGCCAGCAGCATATACTGGACAGGGAAAGCCAAAAACATTCAGTACTTC
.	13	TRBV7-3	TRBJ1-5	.	CASSLTGDQPQHF	TGTGCCAGCAGCTTAACAGGGGATCAGCCCCAGCATTTT
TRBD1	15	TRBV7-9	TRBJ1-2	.	CASSTPGQAPSGYTF	TGTGCCAGCAGCACCCCCGGACAGGCCCCCAGTGGCTACACCTTC
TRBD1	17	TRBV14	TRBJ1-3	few	CASSQDVTGGRRNTIYF	TGTGCCAGCAGCCAAGACGTAACAGGGGGCCGAAGAAACACCATATATTTT
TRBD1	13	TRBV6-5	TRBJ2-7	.	CASTPWTGGEQYF	TGTGCCAGCACCCCCTGGACAGGGGGCGAGCAGTACTTC
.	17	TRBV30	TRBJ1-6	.	CAWSASLTGTPDSPLHF	TGTGCCTGGAGTGCATCTCTAACCGGGACACCAGATTCACCCCTCCACTTT
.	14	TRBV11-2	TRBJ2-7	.	CASSLDAGTYEQYF	TGTGCCAGCAGCTTAGACGCAGGGACCTACGAGCAGTACTTC
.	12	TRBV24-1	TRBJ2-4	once	CATRDNKNIQYF	TGTGCCACCCGGGACAACAAAAACATTCAGTACTTC
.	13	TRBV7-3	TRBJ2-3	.	CASSSLTTDTQYF	TGTGCCAGCAGCTCCCTAACTACAGATACGCAGTATTTT
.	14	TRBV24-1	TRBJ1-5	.	CATSASGRLEPQHF	TGTGCCACCAGTGCCTCAGGGCGGCTTGAGCCCCAGCATTTT
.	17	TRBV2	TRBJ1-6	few	CASTRPTGGGGNSPLHF	TGTGCCAGCACTAGACCAACGGGGGGCGGAGGAAATTCACCCCTCCACTTT
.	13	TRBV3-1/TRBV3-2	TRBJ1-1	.	CASSQAGYTEAFF	TGTGCCAGCAGCCAAGCCGGGTACACTGAAGCTTTCTTT
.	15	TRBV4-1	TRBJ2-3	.	CASSQGGGGYDTQYF	TGCGCCAGCAGCCAAGGTGGAGGGGGCTACGATACGCAGTATTTT
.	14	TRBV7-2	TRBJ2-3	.	CASSLVGGVDTQYF	TGTGCCAGCAGCTTAGTAGGGGGAGTTGATACGCAGTATTTT
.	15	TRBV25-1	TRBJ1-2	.	CASSFFSGASYGYTF	TGTGCCAGCAGTTTTTTCTCAGGGGCTAGCTATGGCTACACCTTC
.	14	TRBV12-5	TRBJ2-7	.	CASGPTGTLYEQYF	TGTGCTAGTGGTCCCACGGGGACTCTATACGAGCAGTACTTC
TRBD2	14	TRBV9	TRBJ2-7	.	CASTAGGGSYEQYF	TGTGCCAGCACGGCGGGGGGAGGCTCCTACGAGCAGTACTTC
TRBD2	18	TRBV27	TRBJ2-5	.	CASSSLGLAGGRSRSQYF	TGTGCCAGCAGCTCGCTTGGGCTAGCGGGGGGGCGGTCTAGATCCCAGTACTTC
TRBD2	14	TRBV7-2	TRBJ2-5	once	CASSPSGGGETQYF	TGTGCCAGCAGCCCTAGCGGGGGGGGAGAGACCCAGTACTTC
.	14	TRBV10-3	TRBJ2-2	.	CAIRTDGGVGELFF	TGTGCCATCAGGACGGACGGAGGTGTCGGGGAGCTGTTTTTT
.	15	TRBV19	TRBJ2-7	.	CASSTQSEISYEQYF	TGTGCCAGTAGTACCCAGAGCGAGATCTCCTACGAGCAGTACTTC
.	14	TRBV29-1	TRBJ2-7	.	CSVSQGLSSYEQYF	TGCAGCGTTTCCCAGGGGCTTAGCTCCTACGAGCAGTACTTC
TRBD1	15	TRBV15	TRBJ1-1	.	CATSRETTGAKQAFF	TGTGCCACCAGCAGAGAAACGACAGGGGCCAAGCAAGCTTTCTTT
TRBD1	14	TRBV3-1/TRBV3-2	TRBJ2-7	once	CASSQGQGLTEQYF	TGTGCCAGCAGCCAAGGACAGGGGCTTACCGAGCAGTACTTC
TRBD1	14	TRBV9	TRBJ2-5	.	CASSVGTGAETQYF	TGTGCCAGCAGCGTAGGGACAGGGGCAGAGACCCAGTACTTC